A selection of T cell receptor beta chains follows, all from one sample in a study of identical twins. TCRdb re-called the 5' RACE reads with MiXCR, one entry per CDR3 protein. Counted here are nearly 900,000 distinct CDR3 sequences, 9% to 15% occurring once; the ten biggest clones make up roughly 1.5%. These records were also assigned to another study, of yellow fever vaccine responses in identical twins.

The sample consisted of PBMCs. These receptors all stem from a woman aged 18-29 years in good health. The CDR3 runs from the conserved cysteine through the conserved F or W. D genes are given only for firm matches. Only part of the rows carry a size: once, few, many, or a class if the clone is expanded.

v_call	d_call	j_call	clone_size	cdr3_aa	cdr3_nt
TRBV18	TRBD1	TRBJ2-1	NA	CASSPGGQGSNEQFF	TGTGCCAGCTCACCTGGCGGACAGGGGAGCAATGAGCAGTTCTTC
TRBV5-1	TRBD1	TRBJ1-4	many	CASRRTGGEKLFF	TGCGCCAGCAGACGTACAGGGGGCGAAAAACTGTTTTTT
TRBV6-1	NA	TRBJ2-1	NA	CASILSRLSIDEQFF	TGTGCCAGCATATTATCGCGACTCTCGATAGATGAGCAGTTCTTC
TRBV7-9	NA	TRBJ2-3	many	CASSLAVLADTQYF	TGTGCCAGCAGCTTAGCTGTCCTAGCAGATACGCAGTATTTT
TRBV20-1	NA	TRBJ2-5	few	CSARLTRSPKETQYF	TGCAGTGCTAGACTGACTAGGTCACCCAAGGAGACCCAGTACTTC
TRBV6-1	NA	TRBJ1-5	NA	CASSGSRAQPQHF	TGTGCCAGCAGCGGCAGCCGGGCCCAGCCCCAGCATTTT
TRBV5-1	TRBD1	TRBJ1-1	NA	CASSYHRGRPYTEAFF	TGCGCCAGCAGCTACCACAGGGGGCGGCCATACACTGAAGCTTTCTTT
TRBV9	NA	TRBJ2-7	NA	CASSVDISGAREQYF	TGTGCCAGCAGCGTAGATATTAGCGGAGCCAGAGAGCAGTACTTC
TRBV18	TRBD2	TRBJ2-1	NA	CASSPPWTSGSSYNEQFF	TGTGCCAGCTCACCACCATGGACTAGCGGGAGCTCCTACAATGAGCAGTTCTTC
TRBV4-2	TRBD1	TRBJ1-1	NA	CASSQDLGTGYTEAFF	TGTGCCAGCAGCCAAGATCTTGGGACAGGGTACACTGAAGCTTTCTTT
TRBV27	TRBD2	TRBJ2-3	NA	CASSFTSGGLSTDTQYF	TGTGCCAGCAGTTTTACTAGCGGGGGTCTTAGCACAGATACGCAGTATTTT
TRBV7-9	TRBD2	TRBJ2-1	few	CASSFVTSGIQFF	TGTGCCAGCAGCTTTGTGACTAGCGGTATCCAGTTCTTC
TRBV6-5	NA	TRBJ2-2	NA	CASSYSMSGATGELFF	TGTGCCAGCAGTTACTCGATGTCAGGAGCAACCGGGGAGCTGTTTTTT
TRBV7-2	NA	TRBJ2-7	many	CASSLVVGSVYEQYF	TGTGCCAGCAGCTTAGTCGTAGGATCGGTCTACGAGCAGTACTTC
TRBV4-2	NA	TRBJ2-2	few	CASSRGGAAGPGAGELFF	TGTGCCAGCAGCCGAGGGGGGGCGGCGGGCCCCGGGGCCGGGGAGCTGTTTTTT
TRBV7-2	NA	TRBJ2-1	many	CASSLGIVGEQFF	TGTGCCAGCAGCTTAGGAATAGTTGGTGAGCAGTTCTTC
TRBV12-3/TRBV12-4	NA	TRBJ2-3	few	CASREERDTQYF	TGTGCCAGCAGGGAGGAGAGAGATACGCAGTATTTT
TRBV6-2/TRBV6-3	NA	TRBJ2-5	few	CASRRTVFLGETQYF	TGTGCCAGCCGACGGACAGTTTTTCTCGGGGAGACCCAGTACTTC
TRBV20-1	TRBD1	TRBJ2-7	few	CSARAEHRDRATYEQYF	TGCAGTGCTAGAGCCGAACACCGGGACAGGGCCACCTACGAGCAGTACTTC
TRBV18	TRBD1	TRBJ2-1	NA	CASSPPGTGDGNEQFF	TGTGCCAGCTCACCACCTGGGACAGGAGATGGGAATGAGCAGTTCTTC
TRBV15	NA	TRBJ2-3	few	CATSRDRGGAFDTQYF	TGTGCCACCAGCAGAGATCGAGGGGGGGCCTTCGATACGCAGTATTTT
TRBV7-7	TRBD2	TRBJ2-1	NA	CASSRIAGVKPIAGNEQFF	TGTGCCAGCAGCCGCATAGCGGGGGTTAAGCCCATAGCTGGGAATGAGCAGTTCTTC
TRBV24-1	NA	TRBJ2-2	NA	CATSDLEDITGELFF	TGTGCCACCAGTGATTTAGAAGATATCACCGGGGAGCTGTTTTTT
TRBV27	TRBD1	TRBJ2-7	NA	CASRGTGFYEQYF	TGTGCCAGCAGGGGGACAGGGTTCTACGAGCAGTACTTC
TRBV11-2	TRBD2	TRBJ2-1	few	CASSYPVGAGEFSYNEQFF	TGTGCCAGCAGCTACCCCGTTGGTGCGGGAGAATTTTCCTACAATGAGCAGTTCTTC
TRBV27	TRBD2	TRBJ2-7	NA	CASSFFGRAGYEQYF	TGTGCCAGCAGTTTTTTCGGGAGGGCCGGTTACGAGCAGTACTTC
TRBV28	NA	TRBJ2-5	many	CASSRLVGDWDQETQYF	TGTGCCAGCAGCCGACTAGTTGGAGATTGGGACCAAGAGACCCAGTACTTC
TRBV27	NA	TRBJ1-1	NA	CASRWATEAFF	TGTGCCAGCCGATGGGCCACTGAAGCTTTCTTT
TRBV20-1	TRBD2	TRBJ2-1	few	CSAPVGGVGNEQFF	TGCAGTGCCCCGGTCGGGGGGGTTGGGAATGAGCAGTTCTTC
TRBV11-2	TRBD1	TRBJ2-5	NA	CASSHRGLEETQYF	TGTGCCAGCAGTCACAGGGGTCTGGAAGAGACCCAGTACTTC
TRBV28	TRBD2	TRBJ2-5	NA	CASSLPRSSGSEKTQYF	TGTGCCAGCAGTTTGCCCCGATCTAGCGGGAGCGAAAAGACCCAGTACTTC
TRBV10-3	TRBD1	TRBJ1-4	many	CAISEGQGGEKLFF	TGTGCCATCAGTGAAGGACAGGGGGGTGAAAAACTGTTTTTT
TRBV12-3/TRBV12-4	TRBD1	TRBJ1-1	NA	CASSPDREYMNTEAFF	TGTGCCAGCAGCCCCGACAGGGAATATATGAACACTGAAGCTTTCTTT
TRBV11-2	TRBD2	TRBJ2-1	few	CASSLVPGGARFNEQFF	TGTGCCAGCAGCTTAGTCCCGGGGGGAGCTCGATTCAATGAGCAGTTCTTC
TRBV4-1	NA	TRBJ2-3	few	CASSQEKGTGTDTQYF	TGCGCCAGCAGCCAAGAAAAAGGAACAGGCACAGATACGCAGTATTTT
TRBV24-1	NA	TRBJ2-3	few	CATSDLRASTDTQYF	TGTGCCACCAGTGATCTACGAGCTAGCACAGATACGCAGTATTTT
TRBV3-1	NA	TRBJ2-3	NA	CASSQQPGLPHTQYF	TGTGCCAGCAGCCAACAACCGGGACTTCCACATACGCAGTATTTT
TRBV12-3/TRBV12-4	TRBD2	TRBJ2-7	few	CASSLLASGSGRAGEQYF	TGTGCCAGCAGTTTACTGGCCTCCGGTAGCGGGAGGGCTGGGGAGCAGTACTTC
TRBV5-1	TRBD1	TRBJ2-1	few	CASSYFTGGSSYNEQFF	TGCGCCAGCAGCTACTTTACAGGGGGAAGCTCCTACAATGAGCAGTTCTTC
TRBV3-1	TRBD1	TRBJ1-6	few	CASSQPTGTNSPLHF	TGTGCCAGCAGCCAACCGACAGGGACCAATTCACCCCTCCACTTT
TRBV2	TRBD1	TRBJ2-3	few	CASRGDRLVDTQYF	TGTGCCAGCAGAGGGGACAGGCTGGTAGATACGCAGTATTTT
TRBV27	TRBD1	TRBJ2-3	NA	CASSLLTQGGMDTQYF	TGTGCCAGCAGTCTCCTCACACAGGGGGGAATGGATACGCAGTATTTT
TRBV7-9	TRBD2	TRBJ2-2	few	CASSPPGTRHTGELFF	TGTGCCAGCAGCCCACCAGGGACTAGACACACCGGGGAGCTGTTTTTT
TRBV20-1	NA	TRBJ1-1	few	CSAQRVGAEAFF	TGCAGTGCTCAGCGGGTAGGCGCTGAAGCTTTCTTT
TRBV27	NA	TRBJ1-5	few	CASSLSNRGNQPQHF	TGTGCCAGCAGTTTATCGAACCGGGGCAATCAGCCCCAGCATTTT
TRBV20-1	TRBD2	TRBJ2-5	many	CSALQREWVEFRQYF	TGCAGTGCTTTACAGCGGGAGTGGGTTGAATTCCGCCAGTACTTC
TRBV25-1	TRBD2	TRBJ2-3	few	CASSASAGGSTDTQYF	TGTGCCAGCTCTGCCTCTGCGGGAGGGAGCACAGATACGCAGTATTTT